A single sample is the source of the 11 T cell receptor beta chains below, sequenced in a study of neurological immune-mediated disorders. TCRdb reprocessed the 5' RACE reads via MiXCR and lists one record per CDR3 protein. The sample records fewer than 60,000 distinct CDR3 sequences, about a tenth being singletons. The sample taken for sequencing was PBMCs. Receptor source: a man between 65 and 79 years old with HTLV-1-associated myelopathy (HAM/TSP).

At least ten counts were recorded for this clonotype. The chain uses TRBV20-1 and TRBJ2-7; D gene uncertain. V lost 5 bases and J lost 3, with 17 bases in between. The CDR3 length is 14 residues. Germline lookup yields CDR1 DFQATT and CDR2 SNEGSKA (reference sequence). The CDR3 region has the DNA TGCAGTGCTCCCGATTCCCCCTCCGACTACGAGCAGTACTTC. It encodes CSAPDSPSDYEQYF.

This clonotype was counted many times. The chain joins TRBV7-3 to TRBJ2-7, with D perhaps matching TRBD2 (5 bases). The CDR3 consists of 13 residues. Germline assignment: CDR1 SGHTA and CDR2 FQGTGA. Trimming shortened V by 3 bases and J by 7 bases, and 13 bases separated the two germline ends. The CDR3, as DNA: TGTGCCAGCAGCTTGGTCGGGTCGGGAGAGCAGTACTTC. Protein product: CASSLVGSGEQYF.

This clonotype showed up many times. The chain employs TRBV28 and TRBJ1-3, with TRBD1 matching 9 bases. The germline V gene has CDR1 MDHEN and CDR2 SYDVKM. The CDR3 runs 14 residues. V was pared by 7 bases and J by 4 bases, with 5 bases of the junction left unmatched. CDR3: CASKQGAAGNTIYF. CDR3 DNA: TGTGCCAGCAAACAGGGGGCTGCCGGAAACACCATATATTTT.

At least ten counts were recorded for this clonotype. The CDR3 region is CATSGTGGTGELFF. In DNA, the CDR3 is TGTGCCACTTCGGGGACAGGAGGAACCGGGGAGCTGTTTTTT. The chain uses TRBV24-1 and TRBJ2-2, with 8 bases identical to TRBD1. This CDR3 contains 14 residues. Germline V lookup: CDR1 KGHDR, CDR2 SFDVKD. The V segment lost 10 bases and the J segment 5 bases; nucleotides outside the gene matches: 8.

A remark on this clonotype: This may arise from a read error, as a much more abundant clone is one base away. The chain has TRBV20-1 and TRBJ1-5; D possibly corresponds to TRBD1 (5 bases). CDR1 is DFQATT, CDR2 SNEGSKA, per germline (reference sequence). V lost 4 bases and J 1 base, leaving 11 bases between the germline ends. The CDR3 runs to 14 residues. The CDR3: CSAIVTASNQPQHF. In DNA form, the CDR3 reads TGCAGTGCTATCGTGACAGCAAGCAATCAGCCCCAGCATTTT.

This clonotype was recorded at least ten times. The chain uses TRBV12-3 or TRBV12-4 and TRBJ2-1; D might be TRBD2 (6 bases). This CDR3 contains 14 residues. V was cut by 6 bases and J by 8 bases, with 17 bases left in between. The CDR3 spells CASREGGRGDEQFF. CDR3 DNA: TGTGCCAGCAGGGAGGGTGGGAGAGGGGATGAGCAGTTCTTC.

This clonotype was detected many times. The chain recombines TRBV7-2 with TRBJ2-1, with D possibly TRBD2 on 6 matching bases. The CDR3 covers 17 residues. Germline CDR1 SGHTA, CDR2 FQGNSA. Between the trimmed V and J ends, which lost 5 bases and 5 bases, there was a span of 22 bases. In DNA, the CDR3 is TGTGCCAGCAGCAAATCCCCCTATCGCGGGACCCACAATGAGCAGTTCTTC. Encoded protein: CASSKSPYRGTHNEQFF. The full variable domain, in which reference TRBV7-2 and TRBJ2-1 provide the parts outside the CDR3, is GAGVSQSPSNKVTEKGKDVELRCDPISGHTALYWYRQSLGQGLEFLIYFQGNSAPDKSGLPSDRFSAERTGGSVSTLTIQRTQQEDSAVYLCASSKSPYRGTHNEQFFGPGTRLTVL.

A word on this clonotype: A much larger clone sits a single nucleotide away, making a read error possible. The chain links TRBV7-9 to TRBJ2-5, with 7 bases matching TRBD2. Germline loops: CDR1 SEHNR, CDR2 FQNEAQ (reference sequence). CDR3 length equals 14 residues. Here the CDR3 DNA reads TGTGCCAGCAGCCGGACTGGGGGAGGGGAGACCCATTACTTC. Its protein is CASSRTGGGETHYF.

This clonotype was found once. A much bigger clone sits one base away, suggesting this may be a read error. The chain combines TRBV6-1 with TRBJ1-1; 8 positions match TRBD1. Germline values: CDR1 MNHNS, CDR2 SASEGT. V lost 5 bases to trimming and J lost 4 bases; unmatched junction nucleotides: 9. This CDR3 has 15 residues. In nucleotides, the CDR3 is TGTGCCAGCAGTCGGGACAGGTTCGCGATCACTGAAGCTTTCTTT. Protein: CASSRDRFAITEAFF.

This clonotype has at least ten counts. The chain joins TRBV15 to TRBJ2-1, with TRBD1 identical over 7 bases. The trim removed 5 bases at V and 7 bases at J, leaving 8 bases unmatched. The CDR3 sequence is 14 residues long. Germline V gene sequence: CDR1 LNHNV, CDR2 YYDKDF (reference sequence). CDR3 bases: TGTGCCACCAGCCCCCGGACAGGTGGGAATGAGCAGTTCTTC. Its translation is CATSPRTGGNEQFF.

This clonotype was picked up many times. The chain recombines TRBV20-1 with TRBJ2-5; D uncertain. The CDR3 totals 12 residues. From germline, CDR1 is DFQATT and CDR2 SNEGSKA (reference sequence). The CDR3 coding sequence is TGCAGCCCCAGTACGAGAGAGGAGACCCAGTACTTC. Translated, it gives CSPSTREETQYF.